This T cell receptor (beta chain) was observed in a study of T cells in Graves' hyperthyroidism and ophthalmopathy. Whole-study context: Peripheral blood was secured at the point of initial diagnosis, before any treatment.

Germline V lookup: CDR1 SGHNT, CDR2 YYREEE (reference sequence). The V end lost 4 bases, the J end lost 7 bases, and 12 bases lay between the germline ends. The CDR3 totals 12 residues. Amplification targeted TCR beta CDR3 regions from RNA transcripts. TCR CDR3 underwent first-round RT-PCR with the HTBI primer set. Each CDR3 protein gets one entry after TCRdb re-called the multiplex PCR reads with MiXCR. The sample records 660,000 or so distinct CDR3 sequences, less than 25% being singletons. The source material was blood. This rearrangement joins TRBV5-4 to TRBJ2-7; no clear D gene. The sequence was obtained from a man aged 25 to 40 with Graves' ophthalmopathy. CDR3 residues: CASSREEREQYF. The CDR3 DNA reads as TGTGCCAGCAGCCGTGAAGAGAGGGAGCAGTACTTC.